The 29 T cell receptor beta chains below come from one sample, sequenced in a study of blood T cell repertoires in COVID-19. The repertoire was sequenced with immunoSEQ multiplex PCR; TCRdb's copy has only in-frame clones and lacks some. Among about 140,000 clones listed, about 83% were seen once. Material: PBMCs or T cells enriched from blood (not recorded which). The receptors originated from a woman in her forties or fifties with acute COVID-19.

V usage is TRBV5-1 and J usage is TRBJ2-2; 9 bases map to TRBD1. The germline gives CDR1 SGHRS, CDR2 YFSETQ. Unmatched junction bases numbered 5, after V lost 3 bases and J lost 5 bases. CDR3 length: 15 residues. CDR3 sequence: CASSWTGVGTGELFF. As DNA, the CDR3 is TGCGCCAGCAGCTGGACAGGGGTTGGGACCGGGGAGCTGTTTTTT.

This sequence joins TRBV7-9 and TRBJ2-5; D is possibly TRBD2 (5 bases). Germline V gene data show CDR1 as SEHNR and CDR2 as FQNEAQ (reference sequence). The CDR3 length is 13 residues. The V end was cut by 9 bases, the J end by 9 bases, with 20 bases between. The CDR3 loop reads CASIPGNERAQYF. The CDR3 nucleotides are TGTGCCAGTATCCCGGGGAACGAGAGGGCCCAGTACTTC. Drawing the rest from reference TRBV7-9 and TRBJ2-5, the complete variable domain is DTGVSQNPRHKITKRGQNVTFRCDPISEHNRLYWYRQTLGQGPEFLTYFQNEAQLEKSRLLSDRFSAERPKGSFSTLEIQRTEQGDSAMYLCASIPGNERAQYFGPGTRLLVL.

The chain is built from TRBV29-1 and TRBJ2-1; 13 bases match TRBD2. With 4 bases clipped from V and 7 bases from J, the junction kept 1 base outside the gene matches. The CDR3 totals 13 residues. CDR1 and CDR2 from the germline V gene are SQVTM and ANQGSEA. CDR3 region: CSVGGLAGNEQFF. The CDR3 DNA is TGCAGCGTTGGGGGACTAGCGGGAAATGAGCAGTTCTTC.

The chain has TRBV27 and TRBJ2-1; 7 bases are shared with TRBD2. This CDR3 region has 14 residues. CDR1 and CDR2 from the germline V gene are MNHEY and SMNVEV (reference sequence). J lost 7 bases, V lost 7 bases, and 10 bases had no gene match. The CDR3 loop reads CASNKWGEGNEQFF. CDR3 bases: TGTGCCAGCAATAAATGGGGGGAGGGAAATGAGCAGTTCTTC.

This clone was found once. CDR3 residues: CASSPGLQSSYNEQFF. The CDR3 bases are TGTGCCAGCAGCCCGGGACTACAAAGCTCCTACAATGAGCAGTTCTTC. The chain recombines TRBV3-1 (or the pseudogene TRBV3-2) with TRBJ2-1; 7 bases are a match to TRBD2. The CDR3 contains 16 residues. J gave up 0 bases and V 4 bases, and 6 bases lay outside the gene matches. CDR1 and CDR2 (germline): LGHDT, YNNKEL (reference sequence).

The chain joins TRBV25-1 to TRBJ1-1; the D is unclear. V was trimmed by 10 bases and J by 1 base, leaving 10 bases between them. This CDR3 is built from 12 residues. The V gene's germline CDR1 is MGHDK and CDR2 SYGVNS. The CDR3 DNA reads TGTGCCAACCATCGAGGGAACACTGAAGCTTTCTTT. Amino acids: CANHRGNTEAFF.

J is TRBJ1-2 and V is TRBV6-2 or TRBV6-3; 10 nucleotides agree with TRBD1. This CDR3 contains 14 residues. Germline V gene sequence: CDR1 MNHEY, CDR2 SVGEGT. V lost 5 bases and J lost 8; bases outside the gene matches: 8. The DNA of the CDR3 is TGTGCCAGCAGTGACAGGGGGCCGGTCTACGGCTACACCTTC. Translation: CASSDRGPVYGYTF.

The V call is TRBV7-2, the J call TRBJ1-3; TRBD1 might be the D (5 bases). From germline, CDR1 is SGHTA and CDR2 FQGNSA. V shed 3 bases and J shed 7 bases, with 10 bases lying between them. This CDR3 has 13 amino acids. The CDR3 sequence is CASSFQGLNTIYF. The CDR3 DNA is TGTGCCAGCAGCTTCCAGGGCTTGAACACCATATATTTT.

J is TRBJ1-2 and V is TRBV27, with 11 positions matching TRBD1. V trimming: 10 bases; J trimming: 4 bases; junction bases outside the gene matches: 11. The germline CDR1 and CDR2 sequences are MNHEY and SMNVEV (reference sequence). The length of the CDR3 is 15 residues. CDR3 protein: CATHRDRGVGYGYTF. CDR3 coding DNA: TGTGCCACCCACCGGGACAGGGGGGTCGGCTATGGCTACACCTTC.

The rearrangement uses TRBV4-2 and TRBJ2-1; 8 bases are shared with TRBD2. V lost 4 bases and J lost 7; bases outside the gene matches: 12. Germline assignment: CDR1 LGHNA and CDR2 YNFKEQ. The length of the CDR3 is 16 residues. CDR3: CASSPRASGFANEQFF. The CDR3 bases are TGTGCCAGCAGCCCCCGGGCTAGCGGGTTCGCGAATGAGCAGTTCTTC.

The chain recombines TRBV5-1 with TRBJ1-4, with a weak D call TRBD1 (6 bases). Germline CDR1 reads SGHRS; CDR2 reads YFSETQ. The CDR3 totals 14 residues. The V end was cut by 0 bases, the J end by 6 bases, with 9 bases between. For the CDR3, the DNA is TGCGCCAGCAGCTTGGGCAGGGGTGATGAAAAACTGTTTTTT. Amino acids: CASSLGRGDEKLFF.

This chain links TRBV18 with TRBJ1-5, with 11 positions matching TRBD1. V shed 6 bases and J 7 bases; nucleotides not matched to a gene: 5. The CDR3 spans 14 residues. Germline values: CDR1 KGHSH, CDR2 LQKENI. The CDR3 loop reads CASSPGQGDQPQHF. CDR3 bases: TGTGCCAGCTCGCCGGGACAGGGGGACCAGCCCCAGCATTTT.

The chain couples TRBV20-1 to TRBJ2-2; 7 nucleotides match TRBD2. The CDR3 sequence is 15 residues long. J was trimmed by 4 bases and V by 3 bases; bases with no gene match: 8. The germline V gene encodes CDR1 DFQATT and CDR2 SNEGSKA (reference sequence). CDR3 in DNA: TGCAGTGCTAGTAAGGTAGCGGGTTCCACCGGGGAGCTGTTTTTT. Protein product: CSASKVAGSTGELFF.

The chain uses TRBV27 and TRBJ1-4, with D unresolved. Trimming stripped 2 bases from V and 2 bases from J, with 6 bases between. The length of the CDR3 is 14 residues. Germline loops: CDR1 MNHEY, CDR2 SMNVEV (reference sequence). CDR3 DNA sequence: TGTGCCAGCAGTTTAGCACGGACTAATGAAAAACTGTTTTTT. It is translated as CASSLARTNEKLFF.

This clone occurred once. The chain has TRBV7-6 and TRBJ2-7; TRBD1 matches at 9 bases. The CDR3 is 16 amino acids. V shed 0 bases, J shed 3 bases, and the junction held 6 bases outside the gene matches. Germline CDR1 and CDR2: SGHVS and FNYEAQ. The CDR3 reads CASSLAPGQGGYEQYF. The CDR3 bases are TGTGCCAGCAGCTTAGCGCCGGGACAGGGTGGCTACGAGCAGTACTTC.

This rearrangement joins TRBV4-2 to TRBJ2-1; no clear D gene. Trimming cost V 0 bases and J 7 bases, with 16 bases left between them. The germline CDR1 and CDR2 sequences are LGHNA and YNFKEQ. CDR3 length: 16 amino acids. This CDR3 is CASSQDRQAGWNEQFF. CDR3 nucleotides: TGTGCCAGCAGCCAAGACCGCCAGGCCGGTTGGAATGAGCAGTTCTTC.

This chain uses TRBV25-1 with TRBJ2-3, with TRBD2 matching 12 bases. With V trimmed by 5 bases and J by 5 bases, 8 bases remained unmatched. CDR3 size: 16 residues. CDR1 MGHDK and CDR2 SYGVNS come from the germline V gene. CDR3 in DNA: TGTGCCAGCAGTCCACGGACTAGCGGGATCCAAGATACGCAGTATTTT. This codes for CASSPRTSGIQDTQYF.

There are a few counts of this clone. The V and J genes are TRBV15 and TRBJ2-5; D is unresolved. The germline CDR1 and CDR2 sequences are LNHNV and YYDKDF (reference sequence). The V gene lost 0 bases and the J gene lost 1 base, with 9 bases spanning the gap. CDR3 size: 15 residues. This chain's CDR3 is CATSRDQGVQETQYF. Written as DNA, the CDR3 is TGTGCCACCAGCAGAGATCAAGGAGTCCAAGAGACCCAGTACTTC.

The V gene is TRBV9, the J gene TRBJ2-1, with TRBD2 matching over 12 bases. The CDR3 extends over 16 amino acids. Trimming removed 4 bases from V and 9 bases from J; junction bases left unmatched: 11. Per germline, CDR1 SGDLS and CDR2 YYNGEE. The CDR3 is CASSRSGLAGGGEQFF. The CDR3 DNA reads TGTGCCAGCAGCCGATCCGGGCTAGCGGGAGGGGGTGAGCAGTTCTTC.

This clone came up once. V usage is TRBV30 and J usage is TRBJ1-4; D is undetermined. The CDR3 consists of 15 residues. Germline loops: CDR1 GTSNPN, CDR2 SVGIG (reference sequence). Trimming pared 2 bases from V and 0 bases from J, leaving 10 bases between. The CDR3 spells CAWSIWAATNEKLFF. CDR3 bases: TGTGCCTGGAGTATTTGGGCCGCAACTAATGAAAAACTGTTTTTT. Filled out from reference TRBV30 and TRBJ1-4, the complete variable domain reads SQTIHQWPATLVQPVGSPLSLECTVEGTSNPNLYWYRQAAGRGLQLLFYSVGIGQISSEVPQNLSASRPQDRQFILSSKKLLLSDSGFYLCAWSIWAATNEKLFFGSGTQLSVL.

Here the CDR3 reads CATRPRRGRNTEAFF. In DNA form, the CDR3 reads TGTGCCACCAGACCGCGGAGGGGAAGGAACACTGAAGCTTTCTTT. This sequence joins TRBV15 and TRBJ1-1, with D possibly matching TRBD1 (5 bases). From germline, CDR1 is LNHNV and CDR2 YYDKDF (reference sequence). The V end was cut by 6 bases, the J end by 1 base, with 15 bases between. This CDR3 comprises 15 residues.

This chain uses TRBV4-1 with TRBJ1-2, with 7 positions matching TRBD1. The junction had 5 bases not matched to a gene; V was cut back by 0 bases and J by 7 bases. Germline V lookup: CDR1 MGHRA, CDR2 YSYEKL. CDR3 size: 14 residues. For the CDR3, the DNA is TGCGCCAGCAGCCAAGAGACAGGGTTTCGTGGCTACACCTTC. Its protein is CASSQETGFRGYTF.

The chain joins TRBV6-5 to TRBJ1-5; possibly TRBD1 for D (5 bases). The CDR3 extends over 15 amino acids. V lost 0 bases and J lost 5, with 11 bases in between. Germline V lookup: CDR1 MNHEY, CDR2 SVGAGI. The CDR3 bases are TGTGCCAGCAGTTACTCGATAACAGGTGATCAGCCCCAGCATTTT. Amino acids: CASSYSITGDQPQHF.

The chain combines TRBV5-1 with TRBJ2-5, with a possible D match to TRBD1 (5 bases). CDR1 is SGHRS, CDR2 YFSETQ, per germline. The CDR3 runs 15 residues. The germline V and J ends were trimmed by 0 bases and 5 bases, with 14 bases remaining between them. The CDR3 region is CASSLGLVGRETQYF. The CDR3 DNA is TGCGCCAGCAGCTTGGGGCTGGTGGGGCGGGAGACCCAGTACTTC.

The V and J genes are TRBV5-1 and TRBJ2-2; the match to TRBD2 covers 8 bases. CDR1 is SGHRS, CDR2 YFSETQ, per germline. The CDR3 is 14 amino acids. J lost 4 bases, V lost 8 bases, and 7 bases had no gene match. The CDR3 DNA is TGCGCCAGTCGAGGGACTAGAGGCACCGGGGAGCTGTTTTTT. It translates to CASRGTRGTGELFF.

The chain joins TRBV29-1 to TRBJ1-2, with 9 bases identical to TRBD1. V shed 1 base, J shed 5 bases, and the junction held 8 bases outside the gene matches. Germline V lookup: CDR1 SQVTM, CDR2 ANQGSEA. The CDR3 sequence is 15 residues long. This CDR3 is CSVEAPGQGMYGYTF. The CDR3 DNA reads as TGCAGCGTTGAAGCCCCGGGACAGGGAATGTATGGCTACACCTTC.

The CDR3, as DNA: TGTGCCAGCAGCTTATACGGGACAGGGACTAACTATGGCTACACCTTC. It specifies CASSLYGTGTNYGYTF. The chain couples TRBV7-9 to TRBJ1-2; TRBD1 agrees at 9 bases. Trimming at V came to 2 bases and at J to 0 bases, leaving 4 bases not matched to a gene. In germline, CDR1 is SEHNR, CDR2 FQNEAQ (reference sequence). The CDR3 has 16 residues.

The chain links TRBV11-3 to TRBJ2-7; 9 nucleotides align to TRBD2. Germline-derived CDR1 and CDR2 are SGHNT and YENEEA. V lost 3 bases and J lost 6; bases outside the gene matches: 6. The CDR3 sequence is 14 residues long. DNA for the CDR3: TGTGCCAGCAGCTTTAGCGGGAGTTTAATCGAGCAGTACTTC. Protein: CASSFSGSLIEQYF.

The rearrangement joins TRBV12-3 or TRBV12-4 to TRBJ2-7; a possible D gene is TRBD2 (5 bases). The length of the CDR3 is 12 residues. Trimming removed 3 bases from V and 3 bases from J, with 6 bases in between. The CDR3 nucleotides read TGTGCCAGCAGTTTCCGGGGCTACGAGCAGTACTTC. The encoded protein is CASSFRGYEQYF.